This is a list of T cell receptor beta chains from one sample in a study of STAT5B mutations in CD4+ large granular lymphocyte leukemia. Sequenced by immunoSEQ multiplex PCR; TCRdb stores in-frame clones only, minus some. The data hold 45,000 to 50,000 clones, with 80% to 85% observed a single time. What was sequenced was CD4+ T cells from blood buffy coats. Receptor source: a human donor in good health. Each CDR3 is given with its conserved first and last residue. The D gene is left open where the match is weak. A clone size is listed for some rows: how often the clone was seen (once, few, many), or a class if it is expanded.

>.|TRBD1|15|TRBV2|TRBJ1-1
CASSESEQGATEAFF
TGTGCCAGCAGTGAAAGCGAACAGGGGGCGACTGAAGCTTTCTTT
>.|.|13|TRBV19|TRBJ1-3
CASMVNTGNTIYF
TGTGCCAGTATGGTGAATACAGGAAACACCATATATTTT
>.|TRBD1|15|TRBV5-1|TRBJ2-5
CASSNPDRGWETQYF
TGCGCCAGCAGCAACCCCGACAGGGGCTGGGAGACCCAGTACTTC
>few|TRBD1|15|TRBV6-5|TRBJ2-7
CASSYSRQGGDEQYF
TGTGCCAGCAGTTACTCGAGACAGGGGGGCGACGAGCAGTACTTC
>.|.|14|TRBV19|TRBJ2-3
CATVNSRRTDTQYF
TGTGCCACAGTTAACAGTAGGCGGACAGATACGCAGTATTTT
>few|TRBD1|13|TRBV18|TRBJ1-5
CASSQGADQPQHF
TGTGCCAGCTCCCAGGGGGCGGATCAGCCCCAGCATTTT
>once|TRBD2|18|TRBV27|TRBJ2-1
CASSLPTGSGSGYNEQFF
TGTGCCAGCAGTTTACCCACGGGTAGCGGGAGCGGGTACAATGAGCAGTTCTTC
>.|.|14|TRBV27|TRBJ1-4
CASSLGVNYEKLFF
TGTGCCAGCAGCCTTGGCGTTAATTATGAAAAACTGTTTTTT
>.|.|14|TRBV7-6|TRBJ1-4
CASSLQVTNEKLFF
TGTGCCAGCAGCCTACAAGTCACTAATGAAAAACTGTTTTTT
>once|TRBD1|18|TRBV2|TRBJ1-5
CASSEQWGTGRVNQPQHF
TGTGCCAGCAGTGAACAATGGGGGACAGGGAGAGTTAATCAGCCCCAGCATTTT
>.|.|15|TRBV2|TRBJ1-3
CASSERTGLGNTIYF
TGTGCCAGCAGTGAAAGAACAGGGTTGGGAAACACCATATATTTT
>.|TRBD2|17|TRBV30|TRBJ2-7
CAWSRTSGRRGAYEQYF
TGTGCCTGGAGCCGGACTAGCGGGAGGAGGGGAGCCTACGAGCAGTACTTC
>.|.|13|TRBV18|TRBJ2-3
CASSYKAADTQYF
TGTGCCAGCTCATACAAGGCCGCAGATACGCAGTATTTT
>.|TRBD2|16|TRBV11-3|TRBJ2-3
CASSLGLAGDTDTQYF
TGTGCCAGCAGCCTGGGACTAGCGGGAGATACAGATACGCAGTATTTT
>.|.|14|TRBV7-9|TRBJ1-1
CASSLRGGGTEAFF
TGTGCCAGCAGCCTCAGGGGCGGGGGCACTGAAGCTTTCTTT
>.|TRBD1|15|TRBV6-5|TRBJ2-3
CASSFQGARTDTQYF
TGTGCCAGCAGTTTCCAGGGGGCCCGCACAGATACGCAGTATTTT
>.|.|17|TRBV12-5|TRBJ1-5
CASVEKGGREVNQPQHF
TGTGCTAGTGTGGAGAAGGGTGGCAGGGAGGTCAATCAGCCCCAGCATTTT
>.|TRBD1|15|TRBV7-9|TRBJ1-2
CASSLGQGRHYGYTF
TGTGCCAGCAGCTTAGGACAGGGTCGGCACTATGGCTACACCTTC
>.|TRBD2|14|TRBV18|TRBJ2-7
CASSETSGHYEQYF
TGTGCCAGCTCAGAGACTAGCGGACATTACGAGCAGTACTTC
>few|TRBD1|16|TRBV30|TRBJ1-6
CAQTRDRGLVDSPLHF
TGTGCCCAAACCCGGGACAGGGGGCTTGTGGATTCACCCCTCCACTTT
>once|TRBD1|15|TRBV9|TRBJ2-7
CASSVGQGVSREQYF
TGTGCCAGCAGCGTAGGACAGGGGGTTTCTCGCGAGCAGTACTTC
>few|TRBD1|14|TRBV11-3|TRBJ2-7
CASSLTGGPYEQYF
TGTGCCAGCAGCCTGACAGGGGGCCCCTACGAGCAGTACTTC
>.|.|13|TRBV5-1|TRBJ2-5
CASNDNRQETQYF
TGCGCCAGCAACGACAACAGACAAGAGACCCAGTACTTC
>.|.|13|TRBV7-9|TRBJ2-1
CASSPSSYNEQFF
TGTGCCAGCAGCCCGAGCTCCTACAATGAGCAGTTCTTC
>.|TRBD2|15|TRBV27|TRBJ2-5
CASRSLSGRAKTQYF
TGTGCCAGCAGGTCCCTCAGCGGGAGGGCTAAGACCCAGTACTTC
>.|TRBD2|15|TRBV5-1|TRBJ2-7
CASSLGGGSSYEQYF
TGCGCCAGCAGCTTGGGCGGGGGTAGCTCCTACGAGCAGTACTTC
>.|.|13|TRBV30|TRBJ1-4
CAWRQGPNEKLFF
TGTGCCTGGAGGCAGGGTCCTAATGAAAAACTGTTTTTT
>.|TRBD2|17|TRBV9|TRBJ2-3
CASSLSQGLAATDTQYF
TGTGCCAGCAGCTTATCCCAGGGACTAGCGGCTACAGATACGCAGTATTTT
>.|.|14|TRBV5-1|TRBJ1-1
CASSFGQTPTEAFF
TGCGCCAGCAGCTTCGGACAGACCCCCACTGAAGCTTTCTTT
>.|.|13|TRBV30|TRBJ2-3
CAWRRAFTDTQYF
TGTGCCTGGAGGAGGGCCTTCACAGATACGCAGTATTTT
>once|.|14|TRBV7-8|TRBJ2-7
CASSLYRPPYEQYF
TGTGCCAGCAGCTTGTACAGGCCACCCTACGAGCAGTACTTC
>.|.|13|TRBV11-3|TRBJ1-1
CASSPQLNTEAFF
TGTGCCAGCAGCCCCCAATTGAACACTGAAGCTTTCTTT
>.|.|18|TRBV5-1|TRBJ1-3
CASSLVFRGTASGNTIYF
TGCGCCAGCAGCTTGGTTTTTCGGGGGACGGCCTCTGGAAACACCATATATTTT
>.|TRBD1|17|TRBV9|TRBJ2-5
CASSVGGQGVRRETQYF
TGTGCCAGCAGCGTAGGAGGACAGGGGGTAAGGAGGGAGACCCAGTACTTC
>.|TRBD1|13|TRBV19|TRBJ1-2
CASSVRQGRGYTF
TGTGCCAGTAGTGTTAGACAGGGAAGAGGCTACACCTTC
>.|.|15|TRBV5-1|TRBJ1-1
CASSLEGLGGTEAFF
TGCGCCAGCAGCTTGGAGGGGTTGGGAGGCACTGAAGCTTTCTTT
>.|.|15|TRBV6-5|TRBJ1-3
CASSPRTNSGNTIYF
TGTGCCAGCAGTCCCCGAACAAACTCTGGAAACACCATATATTTT
>.|TRBD1|15|TRBV6-6|TRBJ1-1
CASNTGGIGNTEAFF
TGTGCCAGCAACACAGGGGGTATCGGGAACACTGAAGCTTTCTTT
>.|.|13|TRBV27|TRBJ2-1
CASRVTAGNEQFF
TGTGCCAGCAGGGTAACGGCAGGGAATGAGCAGTTCTTC
>once|.|14|TRBV5-6|TRBJ1-2
CASSQDRHLYGYTF
TGTGCCAGCAGCCAGGATCGGCACCTCTATGGCTACACCTTC
>.|.|14|TRBV5-1|TRBJ2-7
CASSLDQTPYEQYF
TGCGCCAGCAGCTTGGACCAAACCCCCTACGAGCAGTACTTC
>.|.|16|TRBV18|TRBJ1-2
CASSPLAVRDLYGYTF
TGTGCCAGCTCACCCTTAGCGGTCCGGGACCTCTATGGCTACACCTTC